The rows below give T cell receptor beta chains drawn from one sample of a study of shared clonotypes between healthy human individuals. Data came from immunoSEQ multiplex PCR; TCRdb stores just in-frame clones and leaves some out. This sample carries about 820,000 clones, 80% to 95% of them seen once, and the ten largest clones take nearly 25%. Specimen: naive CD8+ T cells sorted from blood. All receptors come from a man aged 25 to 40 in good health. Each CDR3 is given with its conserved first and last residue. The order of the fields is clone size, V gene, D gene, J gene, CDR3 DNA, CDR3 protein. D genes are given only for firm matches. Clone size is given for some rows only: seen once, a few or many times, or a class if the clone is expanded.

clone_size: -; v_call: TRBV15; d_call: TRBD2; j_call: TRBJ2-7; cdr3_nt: TGTGCCACCAGCGGGGGAGAGGGAGGGTGGCAACACGAGCAGTACTTC; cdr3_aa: CATSGGEGGWQHEQYF
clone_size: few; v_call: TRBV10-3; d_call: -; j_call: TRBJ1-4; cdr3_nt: TGTGCCATCAGTGAAACGACCATGCGTGTAACTAATGAAAAACTGTTTTTT; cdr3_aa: CAISETTMRVTNEKLFF
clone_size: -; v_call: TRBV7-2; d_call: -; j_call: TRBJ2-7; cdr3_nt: TGTGCCAGCAGCTTAGGACAGGCACCCTACGAGCAGTACTTC; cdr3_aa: CASSLGQAPYEQYF
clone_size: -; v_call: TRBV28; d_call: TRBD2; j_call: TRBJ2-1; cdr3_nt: TGTGCCAGCAGTAGTTTCATTAGCGGGTTGTCCTCCTACAATGAGCAGTTCTTC; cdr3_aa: CASSSFISGLSSYNEQFF
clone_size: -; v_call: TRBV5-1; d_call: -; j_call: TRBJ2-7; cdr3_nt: TGCGCCAGCGGGGTAGGTCCCACCTACGAGCAGTACTTC; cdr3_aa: CASGVGPTYEQYF
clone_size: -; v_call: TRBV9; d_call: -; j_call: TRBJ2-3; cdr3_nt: TGTGCCAGCAGCCCTCCCTCTCGGAGCACAGATACGCAGTATTTT; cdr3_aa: CASSPPSRSTDTQYF
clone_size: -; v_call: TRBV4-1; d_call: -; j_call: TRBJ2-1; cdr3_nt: TGCGCCAGCAGCCAGGTCGGGATCATGGATGAGCAGTTCTTC; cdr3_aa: CASSQVGIMDEQFF
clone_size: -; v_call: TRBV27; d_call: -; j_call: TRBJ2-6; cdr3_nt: TGTGCCAGCAGTTTAGCCGGTATCGAGGTCCTGACTTTC; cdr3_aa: CASSLAGIEVLTF
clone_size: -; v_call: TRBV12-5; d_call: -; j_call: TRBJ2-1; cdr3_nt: TGTGCTAGTGGCACAAACAATGAGCAGTTCTTC; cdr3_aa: CASGTNNEQFF
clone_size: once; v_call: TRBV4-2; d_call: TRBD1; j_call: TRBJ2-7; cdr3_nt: TGTGCCAGCAGCCCCTTCGGGACAGGGGCCTACGAGCAGTACTTC; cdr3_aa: CASSPFGTGAYEQYF
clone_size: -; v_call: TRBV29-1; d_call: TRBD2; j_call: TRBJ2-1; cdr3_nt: TGCAGCGCGGGTAGCGGGCCGAACAATGAGCAGTTCTTC; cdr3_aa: CSAGSGPNNEQFF
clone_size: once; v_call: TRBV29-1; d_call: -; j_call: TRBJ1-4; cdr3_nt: TGCAGCGTAAAAGGAAGGACAGAAGCTAATGAAAAACTGTTTTTT; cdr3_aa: CSVKGRTEANEKLFF
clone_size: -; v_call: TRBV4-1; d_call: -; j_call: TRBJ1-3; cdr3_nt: TGCGCCAGCAGCCAAGATGGAGTCAGCGGCTCTGGAAACACCATATATTTT; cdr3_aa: CASSQDGVSGSGNTIYF
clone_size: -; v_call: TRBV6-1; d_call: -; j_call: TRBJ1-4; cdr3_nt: TGTGCCAGCAGTGGTGAGGGGGGCGTCGGCACTAATGAAAAACTGTTTTTT; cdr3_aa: CASSGEGGVGTNEKLFF
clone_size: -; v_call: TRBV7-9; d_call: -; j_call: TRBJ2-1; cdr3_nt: TGTGCCAGCAGCCGCGACACGGTTTGGGACAATGAGCAGTTCTTC; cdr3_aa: CASSRDTVWDNEQFF
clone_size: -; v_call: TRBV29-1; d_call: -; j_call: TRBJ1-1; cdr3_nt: TGCAGCGTTGAAGGGATATTACCGAACACTGAAGCTTTCTTT; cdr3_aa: CSVEGILPNTEAFF
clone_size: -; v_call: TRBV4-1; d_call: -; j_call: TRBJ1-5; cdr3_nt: TGCGCCAGCAGCCATATCCTGGGGGCGGGTGATCAGCCCCAGCATTTT; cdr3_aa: CASSHILGAGDQPQHF
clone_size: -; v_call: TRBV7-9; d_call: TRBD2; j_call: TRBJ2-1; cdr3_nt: TGTGCCAGCAGACCGACTAGCGTGCCCTACAATGAGCAGTTCTTC; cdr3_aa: CASRPTSVPYNEQFF
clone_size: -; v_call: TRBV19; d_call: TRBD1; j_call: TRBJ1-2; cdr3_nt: TGTGCCAGTACCCGACCGGGACAGGCGTATGGCTACACCTTC; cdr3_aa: CASTRPGQAYGYTF
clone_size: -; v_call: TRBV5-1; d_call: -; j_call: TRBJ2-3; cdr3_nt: TGCGCCAGCAGCTTGGCCGATGTAGACACAGATACGCAGTATTTT; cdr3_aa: CASSLADVDTDTQYF
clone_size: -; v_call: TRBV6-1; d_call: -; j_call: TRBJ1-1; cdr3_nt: TGTGCCAGCATCCCTTATAGGGGGGTGGAGGCTGAAGCTTTCTTT; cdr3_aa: CASIPYRGVEAEAFF
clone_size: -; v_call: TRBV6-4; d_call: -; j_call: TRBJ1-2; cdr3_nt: TGTGCCAGAAGAAGGGGGGTGGACTATGGCTACACCTTC; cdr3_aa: CARRRGVDYGYTF
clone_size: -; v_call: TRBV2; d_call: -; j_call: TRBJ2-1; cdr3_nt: TGTGCCAGCGGGGGCCTCTACAATGAGCAGTTCTTC; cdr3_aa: CASGGLYNEQFF
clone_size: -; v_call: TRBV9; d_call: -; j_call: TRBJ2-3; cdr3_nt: TGTGCCAGCAGCGTAGAGGGGAGTGATTTGTCAACGGATACGCAGTATTTT; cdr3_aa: CASSVEGSDLSTDTQYF
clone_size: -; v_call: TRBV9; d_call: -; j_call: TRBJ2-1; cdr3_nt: TGTGCCAGCAGCGTAGGGTCTGGGGTCGTTGAGCAGTTCTTC; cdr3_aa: CASSVGSGVVEQFF
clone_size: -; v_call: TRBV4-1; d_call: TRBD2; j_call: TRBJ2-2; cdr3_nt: TGCGCCAGCAGCCAAGAAGATCCGCGGCTAGCGGGATTTGACACCGGGGAGCTGTTTTTT; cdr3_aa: CASSQEDPRLAGFDTGELFF
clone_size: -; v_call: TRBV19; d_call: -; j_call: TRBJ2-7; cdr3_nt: TGTGCCAGTAGTGGAGACACTCACGAGCAGTACTTC; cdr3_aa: CASSGDTHEQYF
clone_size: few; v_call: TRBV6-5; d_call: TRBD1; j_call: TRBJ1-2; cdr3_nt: TGTGCCAGCAGGGGGACAGCCTATGGCTACACCTTC; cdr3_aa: CASRGTAYGYTF
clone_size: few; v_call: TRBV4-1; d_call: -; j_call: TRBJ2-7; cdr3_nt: TGCGCCAGCAGCCAATGGCCAAGGGGGGGCGACGAGCAGTACTTC; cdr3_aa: CASSQWPRGGDEQYF
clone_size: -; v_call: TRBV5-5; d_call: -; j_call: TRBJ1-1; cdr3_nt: TGTGCCAGCAGCTTTTATATGAACACTGAAGCTTTCTTT; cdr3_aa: CASSFYMNTEAFF
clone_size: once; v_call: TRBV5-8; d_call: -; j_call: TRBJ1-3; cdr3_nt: TGTGCCAGCAGCCTGACGTCAGTCTCTGGAAACACCATATATTTT; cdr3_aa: CASSLTSVSGNTIYF
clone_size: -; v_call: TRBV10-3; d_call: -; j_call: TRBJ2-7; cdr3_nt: TGTGCCATCAGTGGTAGGGGATACGAGCAGTACTTC; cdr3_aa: CAISGRGYEQYF
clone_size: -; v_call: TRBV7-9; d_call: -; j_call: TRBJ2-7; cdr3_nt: TGTGCCAGCAGCCCAAGTGTTCACGAGCAGTACTTC; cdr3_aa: CASSPSVHEQYF
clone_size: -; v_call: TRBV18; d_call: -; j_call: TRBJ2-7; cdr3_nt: TGTGCCAGCTCACCCCGGACTGGCGAGCAGTACTTC; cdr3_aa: CASSPRTGEQYF
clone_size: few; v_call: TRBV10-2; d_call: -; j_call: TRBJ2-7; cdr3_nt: TGCGCCAGCAGTGAGTCGGGCTACGAGCAGTACTTC; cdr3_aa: CASSESGYEQYF
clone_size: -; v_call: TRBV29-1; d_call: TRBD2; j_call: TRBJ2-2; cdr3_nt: TGCAGCGGGCGCGGGGGCACCGGGGAGCTGTTTTTT; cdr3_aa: CSGRGGTGELFF
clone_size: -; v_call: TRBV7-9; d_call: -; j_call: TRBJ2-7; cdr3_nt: TGTGCCAGCAGGCAACCGGAGGGGATCTCCTACGAGCAGTACTTC; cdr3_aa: CASRQPEGISYEQYF
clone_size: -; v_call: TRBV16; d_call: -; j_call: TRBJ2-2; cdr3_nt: TGTGCCAGCAGCCACGTAACCGGGGAGCTGTTTTTT; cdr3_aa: CASSHVTGELFF
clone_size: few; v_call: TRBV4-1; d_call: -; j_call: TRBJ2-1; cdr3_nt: TGCGCCAGCAGCCCACTGGGGGAGGCCAATGAGCAGTTCTTC; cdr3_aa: CASSPLGEANEQFF
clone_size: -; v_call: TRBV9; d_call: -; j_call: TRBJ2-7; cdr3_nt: TGTGCCAGCAGCGTAGATCTCCGAGCTGACGAGCAGTACTTC; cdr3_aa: CASSVDLRADEQYF
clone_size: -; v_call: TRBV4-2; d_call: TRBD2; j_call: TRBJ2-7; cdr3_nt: TGTGCCAGCAGCCAAGACCCTAGCGGGAGGGCCTTAGTCTACGAGCAGTACTTC; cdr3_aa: CASSQDPSGRALVYEQYF
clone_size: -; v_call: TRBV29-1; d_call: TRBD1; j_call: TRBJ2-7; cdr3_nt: TGCAGCGTTGAAGGACAGGGAGAATCCTACGAGCAGTACTTC; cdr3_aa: CSVEGQGESYEQYF
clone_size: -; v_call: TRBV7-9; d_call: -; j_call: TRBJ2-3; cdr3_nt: TGTGCCAGCAGCAATCCAGGGGGGGATACGCAGTATTTT; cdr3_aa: CASSNPGGDTQYF
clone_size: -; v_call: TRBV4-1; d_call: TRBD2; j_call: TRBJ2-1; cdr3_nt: TGCGCCAGCAGCCAAGTGGCGGGAGCTTCCTACAATGAGCAGTTCTTC; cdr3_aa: CASSQVAGASYNEQFF
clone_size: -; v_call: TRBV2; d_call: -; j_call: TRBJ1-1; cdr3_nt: TGTGCCAGCAGGGGGGGGTTTCGAGCTTTCTTT; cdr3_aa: CASRGGFRAFF
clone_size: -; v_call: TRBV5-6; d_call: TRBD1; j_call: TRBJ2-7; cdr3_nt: TGTGCCAGCAGCTCGACAGGGATTCCCGACGAGCAGTACTTC; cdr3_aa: CASSSTGIPDEQYF
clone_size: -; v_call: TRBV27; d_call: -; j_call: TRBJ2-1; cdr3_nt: TGTGCCAGCGGCATAAGAAGACCTAACAATGAGCAGTTCTTC; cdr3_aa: CASGIRRPNNEQFF
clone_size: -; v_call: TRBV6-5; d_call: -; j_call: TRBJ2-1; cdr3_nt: TGTGCCAGCAGTTACGGAACCAGGCTCAATGAGCAGTTCTTC; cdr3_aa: CASSYGTRLNEQFF
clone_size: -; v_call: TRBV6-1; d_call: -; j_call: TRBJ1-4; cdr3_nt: TGTGCCAGCAGTGGTACTCGTGCAACTAATGAAAAACTGTTTTTT; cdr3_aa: CASSGTRATNEKLFF
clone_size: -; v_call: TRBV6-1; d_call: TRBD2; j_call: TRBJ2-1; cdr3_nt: TGTGCCAGCACTGGGACTACCAATGAGCAGTTCTTC; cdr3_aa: CASTGTTNEQFF
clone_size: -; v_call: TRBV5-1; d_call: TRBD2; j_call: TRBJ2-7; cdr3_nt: TGCGCCAGCAGCCTATCGACTAGCGGGACATTCGAGCAGTACTTC; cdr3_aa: CASSLSTSGTFEQYF
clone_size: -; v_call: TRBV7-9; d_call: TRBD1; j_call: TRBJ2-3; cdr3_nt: TGTGCCAGCAGCCCCCCGGGACAGGGGAGCGTAACAGATACGCAGTATTTT; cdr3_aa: CASSPPGQGSVTDTQYF
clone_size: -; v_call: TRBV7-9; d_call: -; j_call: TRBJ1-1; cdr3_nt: TGTGCCAGCAGCCTAGTTGGGGGGAGGATGAACACTGAAGCTTTCTTT; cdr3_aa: CASSLVGGRMNTEAFF
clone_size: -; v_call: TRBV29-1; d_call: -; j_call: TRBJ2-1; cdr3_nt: TGCAGCGTTGACGCATGGGATGAGCAGTTCTTC; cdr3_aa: CSVDAWDEQFF
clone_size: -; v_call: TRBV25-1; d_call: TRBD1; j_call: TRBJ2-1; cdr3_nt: TGTGCCAGCAGTGACTCAGGGGGCTACAATGAGCAGTTCTTC; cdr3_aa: CASSDSGGYNEQFF
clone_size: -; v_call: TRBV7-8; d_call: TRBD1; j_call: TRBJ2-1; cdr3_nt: TGTGCCAGCTCGACAGGGGCGGGCAATGAGCAGTTCTTC; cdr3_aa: CASSTGAGNEQFF
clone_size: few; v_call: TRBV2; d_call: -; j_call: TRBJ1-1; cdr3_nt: TGTGCCAGCAGTGAATTCATGAACACTGAAGCTTTCTTT; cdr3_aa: CASSEFMNTEAFF
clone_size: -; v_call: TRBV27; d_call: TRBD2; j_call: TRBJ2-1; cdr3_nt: TGTGCCAGCAGTCCGCAGCGGGAGGGCCCTCATGAGCAGTTCTTC; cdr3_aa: CASSPQREGPHEQFF
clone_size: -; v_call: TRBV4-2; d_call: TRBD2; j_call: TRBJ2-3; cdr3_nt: TGTGCCAGCAGGGTACTAGCGGGAGCTCCAGATACGCAGTATTTT; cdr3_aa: CASRVLAGAPDTQYF
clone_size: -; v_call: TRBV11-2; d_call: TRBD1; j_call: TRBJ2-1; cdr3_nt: TGTGCCAGCAGCTTAGGCCGCGACAGGGCCCCTGAGCAGTTCTTC; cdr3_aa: CASSLGRDRAPEQFF